This TCR beta chain came from a study of OX40 agonist ivuxolimab in advanced cancers. Whole-study context: Patients were treated with intravenous ivuxolimab, dosed at 0.01 to 10 mg/kg and infused every 2 weeks. Hepatocellular carcinoma, melanoma, renal cell or head and neck cancer was diagnosed in the dose-escalation patients.

Sequencing used immunoSEQ multiplex PCR; TCRdb keeps in-frame clones, though not all of them. The sample yields more than 60,000 clones, 75% to 90% seen once. This clone is a singleton in its sample. Its antigen is unknown. The CDR3 consists of 9 residues. The V gene lost 6 bases and the J gene lost 7 bases, with 3 bases spanning the gap. Germline V gene data show CDR1 as MNHNY and CDR2 as SVGAGI (reference sequence). Patients with autoimmune history or systemic immunosuppression were excluded. Study-wide points: Within 6 weeks, CD4+ and CD8+ blood T cells expanded clonally at 0.1 to 3.0 mg/kg.

The source was CD4+ or CD8+ T cells sorted from blood, collected in a trial of the OX40 agonist ivuxolimab. The clonotype was recovered from an adult with an advanced solid tumor such as melanoma, head and neck, liver or kidney cancer. The chain recombines TRBV6-6 with TRBJ1-1, with D hard to call. The CDR3 sequence is CASSLEAFF. In DNA form, the CDR3 reads TGTGCCAGCAGCCTTGAAGCTTTCTTT.